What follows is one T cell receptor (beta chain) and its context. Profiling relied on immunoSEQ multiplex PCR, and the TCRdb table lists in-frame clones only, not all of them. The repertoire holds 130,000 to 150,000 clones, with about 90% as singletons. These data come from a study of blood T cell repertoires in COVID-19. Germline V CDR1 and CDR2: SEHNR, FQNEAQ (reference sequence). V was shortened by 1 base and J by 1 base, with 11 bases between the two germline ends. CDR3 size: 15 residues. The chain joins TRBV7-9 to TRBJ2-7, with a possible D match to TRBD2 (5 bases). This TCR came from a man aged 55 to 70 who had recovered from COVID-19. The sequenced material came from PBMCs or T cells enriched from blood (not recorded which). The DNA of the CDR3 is TGTGCCAGCAGCTTAGGGTGGGAGCCGTCCTACGAGCAGTACTTC. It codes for CASSLGWEPSYEQYF.